Following are 9 T cell receptor beta chains from one sample sequenced in a study of T cell changes during pregnancy in multiple sclerosis. TCRdb keeps only in-frame clones here, not all; method: immunoSEQ multiplex PCR. The repertoire holds 60,000 to 85,000 clones, with about 91% as singletons. Sequenced here: peripheral blood, sampled in the second trimester of pregnancy. These receptor sequences come from a female donor in good health, enrolled as a control in a pregnancy study.

This clone was seen a handful of times. CDR3 region: CSVEGQGNTEAFF. Here the CDR3 DNA reads TGCAGCGTTGAGGGACAGGGGAACACTGAAGCTTTCTTT. The rearrangement links TRBV29-1 to TRBJ1-1; 9 positions match TRBD1. Germline lookup yields CDR1 SQVTM and CDR2 ANQGSEA. The trim removed 3 bases at V and 1 base at J, leaving 0 bases unmatched. The CDR3 has 13 amino acids.

This clone was counted once. This chain links TRBV4-2 with TRBJ2-2; 9 bases are a match to TRBD2. CDR1 is LGHNA, CDR2 YNFKEQ, per germline. The CDR3 has 18 residues. V lost 0 bases, J lost 1 base, and 6 bases stayed unmatched. Here the CDR3 reads CASSQDEVRGGNTGELFF. The CDR3 coding sequence is TGTGCCAGCAGCCAAGATGAGGTGCGGGGGGGGAACACCGGGGAGCTGTTTTTT.

The V call is TRBV4-2, the J call TRBJ2-3, with a weak D call TRBD2 (5 bases). This CDR3 is 15 amino acids long. The germline gives CDR1 LGHNA, CDR2 YNFKEQ. The V and J ends lost 3 bases and 5 bases respectively, with 15 bases between them. Here the CDR3 reads CASSHRPPEEDTQYF. In DNA, the CDR3 is TGTGCCAGCAGCCACAGACCCCCGGAGGAAGATACGCAGTATTTT.

The chain couples TRBV18 to TRBJ2-7; 8 nucleotides agree with TRBD1. The CDR3 is made up of 13 amino acids. CDR1 and CDR2 from the germline V gene are KGHSH and LQKENI. V trimming: 8 bases; J trimming: 0 bases; junction bases outside the gene matches: 3. This CDR3 reads CASRGQGSYEQYF. Written as DNA, the CDR3 is TGTGCCAGCCGAGGACAGGGCTCCTACGAGCAGTACTTC.

The V gene is TRBV6-5, the J gene TRBJ2-7, with 9 bases fitting TRBD2. The CDR3 is made up of 15 amino acids. With V trimmed by 6 bases and J by 6 bases, 12 bases remained unmatched. Germline V lookup: CDR1 MNHEY, CDR2 SVGAGI. CDR3 loop: CASSTTGVAGAEQYF. CDR3 DNA: TGTGCCAGCAGCACAACAGGGGTAGCGGGAGCCGAGCAGTACTTC.

This rearrangement joins TRBV19 to TRBJ1-6; D might be TRBD1 (5 bases). This CDR3 region has 13 residues. V dropped 4 bases and J dropped 7 bases, with 8 bases sitting between them. In germline, CDR1 is LNHDA, CDR2 SQIVND (reference sequence). This CDR3 reads CASSTQGNSPLHF. The CDR3 bases are TGTGCCAGTAGTACCCAGGGAAATTCACCCCTCCACTTT.

This clone came up a few times. V and J are TRBV10-2 and TRBJ2-3; D gene ambiguous. With 6 bases removed from V and 2 bases from J, the gap between germline ends came to 9 bases. The V gene's germline CDR1 is WSHSY and CDR2 SAAADI. CDR3 length: 13 residues. The CDR3 protein is CASRPEATDTQYF. The CDR3 bases are TGCGCCAGCAGACCTGAGGCCACAGATACGCAGTATTTT.

Here the CDR3 DNA reads TGTGCCAGCTCACCAGTAGGACAGAGTACGCCGGAATTAGCCAAAAACATTCAGTACTTC. Its protein product is CASSPVGQSTPELAKNIQYF. V gene TRBV18 combines with J gene TRBJ2-4, with a weak D call TRBD1 (6 bases). V shed 2 bases and J shed 0 bases, with 23 bases lying between them. The germline V gene encodes CDR1 KGHSH and CDR2 LQKENI. This CDR3 spans 20 amino acids.

The chain is built from TRBV10-2 and TRBJ2-5; 9 nucleotides match TRBD2. CDR1 WSHSY and CDR2 SAAADI come from the germline V gene. There are 18 residues in the CDR3. J was trimmed by 2 bases and V by 0 bases; bases with no gene match: 10. For the CDR3, the DNA is TGCGCCAGCAGTGAGTCGATAGCGGGAGAGGGTGCGCAAGAGACCCAGTACTTC. Residues: CASSESIAGEGAQETQYF.